Listed below are T cell receptor beta chains from one sample, sequenced in a study of naive and memory T cell subsets. TCRdb re-called the 5' RACE reads through MiXCR, storing one row per CDR3 protein. The table includes 60,000 or so distinct CDR3 sequences, about 7.2% detected once. The receptors come from a male donor in good health. CDR3s leave out the opening cysteine and the closing phenylalanine or tryptophan.

>TRBV7-9|TRBJ2-7
ASSGTRGQGDYEQY
>TRBV9|TRBJ1-6
ASSVSPPSPLH
>TRBV6-5|TRBJ2-3
ASRPVWSSTDTQY
>TRBV6-5|TRBJ1-1
ASSGYGQGTAAF
>TRBV6-1|TRBJ1-5
ASNRVQGYQPQH
>TRBV24-1|TRBJ2-3
ATSEAGTSDTDTQY
>TRBV11-2|TRBJ1-1
ASSYIQGTEAF
>TRBV2|TRBJ1-2
ASSEGPGTGFYGYT
>TRBV4-2|TRBJ1-4
ASSSRTEKLF
>TRBV20-1|TRBJ2-5
SATLRVAGMEETQY
>TRBV5-1|TRBJ2-1
ASSLYGGGAGNYNEQF
>TRBV6-1|TRBJ2-1
ASSEPGQGALNEQF
>TRBV29-1|TRBJ2-1
SVEVESSYNEQF
>TRBV5-1|TRBJ1-5
ASRTGTGSSQPQH
>TRBV20-1|TRBJ2-7
SATSTTGTKSSYEQY
>TRBV20-1|TRBJ2-1
SAYLAGGRSYNEQF
>TRBV6-5|TRBJ2-7
ASSKARDYEQY
>TRBV15|TRBJ1-6
ATRSPGYNSPLH
>TRBV18|TRBJ2-3
ASSPRPGQGPTDTQY
>TRBV6-2/TRBV6-3|TRBJ2-1
ASSYTTSGSSDEQF
>TRBV7-2|TRBJ2-1
ASSFSGMASYNEQF
>TRBV29-1|TRBJ2-1
SVLGPVDEQF
>TRBV28|TRBJ1-2
ASSLAGLLPADYGYT
>TRBV11-2|TRBJ2-7
ASSLSGLAGYDEQY